The 14 T cell receptor beta chains listed next were all sequenced from one sample in a study of blood T cell repertoires in COVID-19. The repertoire was sequenced with immunoSEQ multiplex PCR; TCRdb's copy has only in-frame clones and lacks some. The sample yields 200,000 to 250,000 clones, about 87% seen once. Sequencing was done on a sample of PBMCs or T cells enriched from blood (not recorded which). Receptor source: a woman aged 30 to 39 who had recovered from COVID-19.

V is TRBV5-4 and J is TRBJ2-2; 11 bases map to TRBD2. The CDR3 spans 18 residues. The V gene's germline CDR1 is SGHNT and CDR2 YYREEE (reference sequence). V shed 4 bases and J 4 bases; nucleotides not matched to a gene: 12. The CDR3 region is CASSAASGGQQGTGELFF. In DNA form, the CDR3 reads TGTGCCAGCAGCGCAGCTAGCGGGGGGCAGCAAGGCACCGGGGAGCTGTTTTTT.

The chain is built from TRBV9 and TRBJ1-1; TRBD1 matches at 9 bases. The CDR3 covers 16 residues. The germline V gene encodes CDR1 SGDLS and CDR2 YYNGEE. V shed 3 bases, J shed 4 bases, and the junction held 10 bases outside the gene matches. The DNA of the CDR3 is TGTGCCAGCAGCGCCCGGGACAGGGACAGAAGCACTGAAGCTTTCTTT. Translated, it gives CASSARDRDRSTEAFF.

The chain uses TRBV3-1 (or the pseudogene TRBV3-2) and TRBJ2-1; D remains unclear. V dropped 1 base and J dropped 5 bases, with 18 bases sitting between them. Germline CDR1 LGHDT, CDR2 YNNKEL (reference sequence). CDR3 length: 17 amino acids. The CDR3 nucleotides are TGTGCCAGCAGCCAAGGTGCTATCACCTCGCTTCACAATGAGCAGTTCTTC. This sequence encodes CASSQGAITSLHNEQFF.

The rearrangement joins TRBV4-1 to TRBJ2-5; 7 nucleotides align to TRBD2. Germline trimming cut 1 base from V and 4 bases from J; bases unmatched to any gene: 12. This CDR3 spans 17 amino acids. Germline V gives CDR1 MGHRA, CDR2 YSYEKL. CDR3: CASSQVKGGGPAETQYF. In DNA form, the CDR3 reads TGCGCCAGCAGCCAAGTTAAGGGCGGGGGTCCCGCAGAGACCCAGTACTTC.

The gene calls are TRBV4-2 and TRBJ1-2; 12 bases are shared with TRBD1. The CDR3 is 18 residues long. The germline V gene has CDR1 LGHNA and CDR2 YNFKEQ. The V segment lost 1 base and the J segment 3 bases; nucleotides outside the gene matches: 9. CDR3 DNA sequence: TGTGCCAGCAGCCAAGGTCCCGGGACAGGGGGCCCACACTATGGCTACACCTTC. Translation: CASSQGPGTGGPHYGYTF.

The chain carries TRBV19 and TRBJ1-1, with D possibly being TRBD1 (5 bases). Germline V gene lookup returns CDR1 LNHDA and CDR2 SQIVND (reference sequence). The length of the CDR3 is 16 residues. With 4 bases removed from V and 4 bases from J, the gap between germline ends came to 19 bases. For the CDR3, the DNA is TGTGCCAGTAGTACCCCCGAGGGGAGGGCGGGCACTGAAGCTTTCTTT. Its protein product is CASSTPEGRAGTEAFF.

The genes are TRBV25-1 and TRBJ1-3; D gene uncertain. The germline V and J ends were trimmed by 5 bases and 2 bases, with 4 bases remaining between them. CDR3 size: 12 residues. CDR1 is MGHDK, CDR2 SYGVNS, per germline. The CDR3 DNA sequence: TGTGCCAGCAGTAGAGCTGGAAACACCATATATTTT. Protein sequence: CASSRAGNTIYF.

This clone was counted once. The CDR3 loop reads CASSSVPGIGYTF. The CDR3 DNA is TGCGCCAGCAGCTCCGTTCCGGGGATTGGCTACACCTTC. The chain combines TRBV5-1 with TRBJ1-2, with D unclear. The CDR3 runs 13 residues. CDR1 and CDR2 from the germline V gene are SGHRS and YFSETQ. V shed 3 bases and J shed 7 bases, with 13 bases lying between them.

This CDR3 is CASSQGSTGEVHGYTF. The CDR3 bases are TGCGCCAGCAGCCAAGGTAGCACAGGGGAAGTCCATGGCTACACCTTC. This rearrangement joins TRBV4-1 to TRBJ1-2; 7 nucleotides match TRBD1. V lost 1 base and J lost 6; bases outside the gene matches: 11. The length of the CDR3 is 16 residues. The germline V gene has CDR1 MGHRA and CDR2 YSYEKL.

The rearrangement uses TRBV9 and TRBJ1-2; 10 bases are a match to TRBD1. CDR3 length: 14 amino acids. The germline V gene encodes CDR1 SGDLS and CDR2 YYNGEE. Germline trimming cut 7 bases from V and 4 bases from J; bases unmatched to any gene: 7. In DNA, the CDR3 is TGTGCCAGCGGGAGGGACAGGGGAAGCTATGGCTACACCTTC. Its translation: CASGRDRGSYGYTF. Variable domain in full (rest from reference TRBV9 and TRBJ1-2): DSGVTQTPKHLITATGQRVTLRCSPRSGDLSVYWYQQSLDQGLQFLIQYYNGEERAKGNILERFSAQQFPDLHSELNLSSLELGDSALYFCASGRDRGSYGYTFGSGTRLTVV.

This clone occurred once. The CDR3 bases are TGTGCCAGCAGCGTAGAAGCCCGGGTCTATAATTCACCCCTCCACTTT. Translated, it gives CASSVEARVYNSPLHF. V and J are TRBV9 and TRBJ1-6; unclear D gene. The CDR3 is 16 residues long. Per germline, CDR1 SGDLS and CDR2 YYNGEE. V was cut by 0 bases and J by 3 bases, with 10 bases left in between.

The chain employs TRBV28 and TRBJ2-3, with 8 bases aligning to TRBD2. Unmatched junction bases numbered 7, after V lost 6 bases and J lost 2 bases. Germline-derived CDR1 and CDR2 are MDHEN and SYDVKM. CDR3 length equals 15 residues. DNA for the CDR3: TGTGCCAGCAGGCCGGGGGGGCAGACCACAGATACGCAGTATTTT. This codes for CASRPGGQTTDTQYF.

The chain employs TRBV6-1 and TRBJ2-3, with TRBD1 matching over 12 bases. Trimming removed 3 bases from V and 6 bases from J; junction bases left unmatched: 1. The CDR3 runs to 14 residues. From germline, CDR1 is MNHNS and CDR2 SASEGT. This CDR3 is CASSEGQGADTQYF. CDR3 in DNA: TGTGCCAGCAGTGAGGGACAGGGGGCGGATACGCAGTATTTT.

This clone was observed a single time. This chain uses TRBV7-2 with TRBJ2-7; TRBD1 matches at 9 bases. V lost 1 base, J lost 5 bases, and 3 bases stayed unmatched. This CDR3 has 14 residues. Germline values: CDR1 SGHTA, CDR2 FQGNSA. The CDR3 is CASSLGDRVHEQYF. The CDR3 coding sequence is TGTGCCAGCAGCTTAGGGGACAGGGTCCACGAGCAGTACTTC.